Presented here are 27 T cell receptor beta chains from one specimen sequenced in a study of beta chain features in type 1 diabetes. The study reverse transcribed the entire isolated RNA, so it sequenced expressed TCRB transcripts. Clones were sequenced by immunoSEQ multiplex PCR, and TCRdb holds only the in-frame ones, with some missing. The sample records roughly 400,000 clones, approximately 16% being singletons. The specimen was naive CD4+ T cells from blood. The receptors come from a woman aged 18-30 years in good health.

This chain uses TRBV6-4 with TRBJ2-7, with 9 bases aligning to TRBD1. This CDR3 region has 15 residues. The germline V gene encodes CDR1 MRHNA and CDR2 SNTAGT. V was clipped by 2 bases and J by 5 bases; unmatched bases: 7. CDR3 sequence: CASSDRDRGYHEQYF. CDR3 coding DNA: TGTGCCAGCAGTGACCGAGACAGGGGGTACCACGAGCAGTACTTC.

V is TRBV28 and J is TRBJ2-3; 7 nucleotides match TRBD2. The CDR3 loop spans 16 amino acids. Germline V CDR1 and CDR2: MDHEN, SYDVKM. V shed 4 bases and J 0 bases; nucleotides not matched to a gene: 7. The CDR3 loop reads CASSSPGGISTDTQYF. The CDR3 nucleotides read TGTGCCAGCAGTTCCCCGGGGGGAATAAGCACAGATACGCAGTATTTT.

This clone was found a few times. The chain is built from TRBV29-1 and TRBJ2-7, with D perhaps matching TRBD2 (5 bases). Germline CDR1 reads SQVTM; CDR2 reads ANQGSEA. V was shortened by 6 bases and J by 3 bases, with 24 bases between the two germline ends. The CDR3 loop spans 16 amino acids. CDR3 sequence: CSVDGVLKSRHYEQYF. The CDR3 DNA reads as TGCAGCGTCGACGGGGTCCTCAAAAGCCGACACTACGAGCAGTACTTC.

This chain joins TRBV10-1 and TRBJ2-1, with D unclear. V shed 1 base and J shed 0 bases, with 10 bases lying between them. CDR1 is WNHNN and CDR2 is SYGVQD in the germline V gene (reference sequence). This CDR3 has 16 residues. CDR3 residues: CASSEFRLSSYNEQFF. DNA for the CDR3: TGCGCCAGCAGTGAGTTTCGGTTGAGCTCCTACAATGAGCAGTTCTTC.

Only a few counts were recorded for this clone. The chain links TRBV7-9 to TRBJ1-2; D is undetermined. The CDR3 has 17 residues. Trimming took off 5 bases at V and 5 bases at J, with 24 bases between the two ends. The germline V gene encodes CDR1 SEHNR and CDR2 FQNEAQ (reference sequence). Here the CDR3 reads CASSPDTRAYLGYGYTF. In DNA form, the CDR3 reads TGTGCCAGCAGCCCTGACACCAGAGCATACCTCGGTTATGGCTACACCTTC.

This chain connects TRBV29-1 to TRBJ2-3, with a possible D match to TRBD2 (6 bases). V dropped 7 bases and J dropped 1 base, with 18 bases sitting between them. Germline V gene sequence: CDR1 SQVTM, CDR2 ANQGSEA. The CDR3 is made up of 15 amino acids. The CDR3: CSGAVGGRGTDTQYF. The CDR3 nucleotides are TGCAGCGGAGCGGTCGGGGGTAGGGGCACAGATACGCAGTATTTT.

This clone was found a few times. This chain connects TRBV18 to TRBJ1-2, with D hard to call. Germline lookup yields CDR1 KGHSH and CDR2 LQKENI. V lost 3 bases and J lost 13, with 15 bases in between. This CDR3 is built from 12 residues. The CDR3 region is CASSPTATQVTF. CDR3 in DNA: TGTGCCAGCTCACCGACCGCTACTCAGGTCACCTTC.

The chain couples TRBV6-5 to TRBJ2-1, with D perhaps matching TRBD2 (5 bases). Trimming took off 7 bases at V and 10 bases at J, with 14 bases between the two ends. Germline lookup yields CDR1 MNHEY and CDR2 SVGAGI. The CDR3 length is 12 residues. The CDR3 sequence: CASTPRPGEQFF. The CDR3 bases are TGTGCCAGCACCCCCCGACCGGGGGAGCAGTTCTTC.

The V and J genes are TRBV7-9 and TRBJ2-5, with D possibly being TRBD1 (6 bases). The germline CDR1 and CDR2 sequences are SEHNR and FQNEAQ (reference sequence). The CDR3 extends over 15 amino acids. Deletions cut 4 bases from V and 5 bases from J, with 17 bases between. The CDR3 reads CASSSARNREETQYF. DNA of the CDR3: TGTGCCAGCAGCTCCGCGCGGAACAGGGAGGAGACCCAGTACTTC.

Comments on this clone: This sample includes further DNA sequences coding for the same CDR3. V is TRBV5-4 and J is TRBJ2-5, with 7 bases identical to TRBD1. Unmatched junction bases numbered 4, after V lost 3 bases and J lost 2 bases. Germline V gives CDR1 SGHNT, CDR2 YYREEE (reference sequence). The CDR3 consists of 14 residues. CDR3 sequence reads: CASSSQGRQETQYF. The CDR3 DNA reads TGTGCCAGCAGCTCACAGGGGCGTCAAGAGACCCAGTACTTC.

The chain joins TRBV10-3 to TRBJ2-1; 7 bases match TRBD1. The germline CDR1 and CDR2 sequences are ENHRY and SYGVKD. V was clipped by 8 bases and J by 7 bases; unmatched bases: 5. CDR3 length: 12 amino acids. In DNA, the CDR3 is TGTGCCATCGGTCCGACAGGGAATGAGCAGTTCTTC. Translated: CAIGPTGNEQFF.

This clone was seen a handful of times. The rearrangement joins TRBV7-9 to TRBJ2-7; 10 nucleotides align to TRBD1. The germline V gene has CDR1 SEHNR and CDR2 FQNEAQ (reference sequence). V lost 4 bases, J lost 4 bases, and 7 bases stayed unmatched. The CDR3 totals 15 residues. The CDR3 loop reads CASSSLGTGEYEQYF. CDR3 nucleotide sequence: TGTGCCAGCAGCTCTCTGGGGACAGGGGAGTACGAGCAGTACTTC.

The chain combines TRBV5-4 with TRBJ2-2; D is ambiguous. V lost 0 bases to trimming and J lost 1 base, with 4 bases between them. CDR1 is SGHNT and CDR2 is YYREEE in the germline V gene (reference sequence). The CDR3 spans 14 residues. For the CDR3, the DNA is TGTGCCAGCAGCTTGGACGGGAACACCGGGGAGCTGTTTTTT. The encoded protein is CASSLDGNTGELFF.

This clone was picked up a small number of times. The V call is TRBV2, the J call TRBJ2-5, with a tentative D call TRBD2 (6 bases). The CDR3 extends over 14 amino acids. V shed 6 bases and J shed 2 bases, with 13 bases lying between them. CDR1 and CDR2 from the germline V gene are SNHLY and FYNNEI. CDR3 residues: CASRPSVGQETQYF. The CDR3 region has the DNA TGTGCCAGCAGGCCTAGCGTGGGGCAAGAGACCCAGTACTTC. Complete variable domain (other parts from reference TRBV2 and TRBJ2-5): EPEVTQTPSHQVTQMGQEVILRCVPISNHLYFYWYRQILGQKVEFLVSFYNNEISEKSEIFDDQFSVERPDGSNFTLKIRSTKLEDSAMYFCASRPSVGQETQYFGPGTRLLVL.

The V and J genes are TRBV11-3 and TRBJ2-3; no clear D. Germline loops: CDR1 SGHNT, CDR2 YENEEA. There are 14 residues in the CDR3. The germline V and J ends were trimmed by 1 base and 2 bases, with 7 bases remaining between them. This CDR3 reads CASSLVATTDTQYF. The CDR3 nucleotides read TGTGCCAGCAGCTTAGTGGCCACCACAGATACGCAGTATTTT.

This chain connects TRBV30 to TRBJ2-7; D possibly corresponds to TRBD2 (6 bases). The CDR3 spans 12 residues. The germline CDR1 and CDR2 sequences are GTSNPN and SVGIG (reference sequence). Trimming shortened V by 8 bases and J by 1 base, and 12 bases separated the two germline ends. Here the CDR3 reads CARGSGSYEQYF. CDR3 coding DNA: TGTGCCCGGGGGAGCGGGTCCTACGAGCAGTACTTC.

The chain has TRBV29-1 and TRBJ2-3; D might be TRBD2 (5 bases). Germline CDR1 is SQVTM and CDR2 is ANQGSEA. The CDR3 is 12 residues long. The germline V and J ends were trimmed by 7 bases and 4 bases, with 12 bases remaining between them. The CDR3 DNA follows: TGCAGCGCCTTCCGGGGTTCAGATACGCAGTATTTT. Its translation is CSAFRGSDTQYF.

There are a few counts of this clone. The chain links TRBV27 to TRBJ2-5; maybe TRBD2 (6 bases). The CDR3 loop spans 13 amino acids. Germline-derived CDR1 and CDR2 are MNHEY and SMNVEV (reference sequence). CDR3 residues: CATRPNQAGWQYF. The CDR3 coding sequence is TGTGCTACCCGACCAAACCAAGCGGGCTGGCAGTACTTC.

In this sample, this clone turned up a few times. The chain uses TRBV28 and TRBJ2-2; tentatively, D is TRBD2 (5 bases). CDR1 MDHEN and CDR2 SYDVKM come from the germline V gene. This CDR3 is 13 amino acids long. With 8 bases removed from V and 5 bases from J, the gap between germline ends came to 12 bases. This CDR3 is CASQIPGTGELFF. CDR3 nucleotide sequence: TGTGCCAGCCAAATCCCGGGGACCGGGGAGCTGTTTTTT. The full variable domain, its missing parts supplied by reference TRBV28 and TRBJ2-2, is DVKVTQSSRYLVKRTGEKVFLECVQDMDHENMFWYRQDPGLGLRLIYFSYDVKMKEKGDIPEGYSVSREKKERFSLILESASTNQTSMYLCASQIPGTGELFFGEGSRLTVL.

This clone was seen a few times. The rearrangement uses TRBV30 and TRBJ1-4; a possible D gene is TRBD1 (5 bases). CDR3 size: 15 residues. Germline V gene data show CDR1 as GTSNPN and CDR2 as SVGIG (reference sequence). Trimming stripped 2 bases from V and 8 bases from J, with 18 bases between. The CDR3: CAWSLRGTPGEKLFF. CDR3 DNA: TGTGCCTGGAGTCTTCGCGGGACTCCAGGGGAAAAACTGTTTTTT. Supplemented by reference TRBV30 and TRBJ1-4, the full variable domain reads SQTIHQWPATLVQPVGSPLSLECTVEGTSNPNLYWYRQAAGRGLQLLFYSVGIGQISSEVPQNLSASRPQDRQFILSSKKLLLSDSGFYLCAWSLRGTPGEKLFFGSGTQLSVL.

This clone was counted only a few times. The sample holds other DNA sequences that translate to the same CDR3. This chain uses TRBV6-6 with TRBJ2-7; 12 bases match TRBD2. With 5 bases clipped from V and 3 bases from J, the junction kept 2 bases outside the gene matches. CDR1 and CDR2 (germline): MNHNY, SVGAGI (reference sequence). The CDR3 runs to 14 residues. The CDR3 sequence: CASSRTSGDYEQYF. As DNA, the CDR3 is TGTGCCAGCAGTAGGACTAGCGGGGACTACGAGCAGTACTTC.

This clone has only one observation. V usage is TRBV18 and J usage is TRBJ1-2, with 9 bases aligning to TRBD1. This CDR3 is built from 13 residues. Germline loops: CDR1 KGHSH, CDR2 LQKENI. Losses at the gene ends were 4 bases for V and 8 bases for J; bases not matched to a gene: 5. For the CDR3, the DNA is TGTGCCAGCTCACGAGGACAGGGGCAAGGCTACACCTTC. Protein product: CASSRGQGQGYTF.

This clone has more than one count but fewer than ten. The chain combines TRBV28 with TRBJ1-2; 7 bases are shared with TRBD1. This CDR3 comprises 13 residues. The germline gives CDR1 MDHEN, CDR2 SYDVKM. Trimming at V came to 2 bases and at J to 3 bases, leaving 0 bases not matched to a gene. The CDR3 loop is CASSLGTDYGYTF. The CDR3 DNA is TGTGCCAGCAGTTTAGGGACAGACTATGGCTACACCTTC.

This chain joins TRBV2 and TRBJ2-2; 8 nucleotides line up with TRBD1. Germline-derived CDR1 and CDR2 are SNHLY and FYNNEI. This CDR3 has 17 amino acids. With V trimmed by 5 bases and J by 6 bases, 14 bases remained unmatched. The CDR3 here is CASSFSRPGQVAGELFF. The CDR3, as DNA: TGTGCCAGCAGTTTCTCTAGACCGGGACAGGTAGCCGGGGAGCTGTTTTTT. The full variable domain, with the rest looked up from reference TRBV2 and TRBJ2-2, is EPEVTQTPSHQVTQMGQEVILRCVPISNHLYFYWYRQILGQKVEFLVSFYNNEISEKSEIFDDQFSVERPDGSNFTLKIRSTKLEDSAMYFCASSFSRPGQVAGELFFGEGSRLTVL.

The V call is TRBV21-1, the J call TRBJ1-5; the table's D call of TRBD1 was not tested on the DNA. TRBV21-1 is tagged as a pseudogene. The CDR3 covers 19 residues. The CDR3 region is CASSKILRTTGGFKQPQHF. The CDR3, as DNA: TGTGCCAGCAGCAAAATTCTCCGAACTACAGGGGGCTTCAAGCAGCCCCAGCATTTT.

The V and J genes are TRBV11-2 and TRBJ2-3; D not resolved. There are 15 residues in the CDR3. The V end was cut by 1 base, the J end by 1 base, with 9 bases between. CDR1 SGHAT and CDR2 FQNNGV come from the germline V gene. CDR3 bases: TGTGCCAGCAGCTTAGTCAGAAGCGGCACAGATACGCAGTATTTT. It codes for CASSLVRSGTDTQYF.

In DNA, the CDR3 is TGCGCCAGCAGCCGTACAGATACGCAGTATTTT. Translated, it gives CASSRTDTQYF. V is TRBV5-1 and J is TRBJ2-3; D is uncertain. The CDR3 consists of 11 residues. V shed 4 bases and J shed 3 bases, with 3 bases lying between them. Germline V CDR1 and CDR2: SGHRS, YFSETQ.